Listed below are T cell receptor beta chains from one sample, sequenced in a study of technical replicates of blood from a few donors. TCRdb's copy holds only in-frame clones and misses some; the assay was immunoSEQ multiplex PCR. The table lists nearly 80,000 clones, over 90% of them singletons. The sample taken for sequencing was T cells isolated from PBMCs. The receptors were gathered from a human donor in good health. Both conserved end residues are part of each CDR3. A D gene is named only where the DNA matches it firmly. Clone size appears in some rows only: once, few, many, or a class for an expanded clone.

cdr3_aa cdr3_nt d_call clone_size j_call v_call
CSTGYGYGYTF TGCAGTACAGGTTATGGATATGGCTACACCTTC - few TRBJ1-2 TRBV29-1
CASSLAGGRDTQYF TGTGCCAGCAGCTTAGCGGGAGGGCGAGATACGCAGTATTTT TRBD2 - TRBJ2-3 TRBV7-2
CASSPRVIDYIQYF TGCGCCAGCAGCCCCCGGGTCATAGACTACATTCAGTACTTC - - TRBJ2-4 TRBV4-1
CASSLASTEAFF TGTGCCAGCAGCTTAGCGAGCACTGAAGCTTTCTTT - - TRBJ1-1 TRBV7-9
CASSSRQGKFADTQYF TGTGCCAGCAGCTCGCGACAGGGTAAATTTGCAGATACGCAGTATTTT TRBD1 - TRBJ2-3 TRBV13
CASSGTGDQPQHF TGTGCCAGCAGTGGAACAGGGGATCAGCCCCAGCATTTT TRBD1 - TRBJ1-5 TRBV6-6
CASSVKPGLGYEQYF TGTGCCAGCAGCGTTAAGCCGGGACTAGGATACGAGCAGTACTTC TRBD2 - TRBJ2-7 TRBV7-9
CAISWTSGIPDTQYF TGTGCCATCAGTTGGACTAGCGGGATCCCAGATACGCAGTATTTT TRBD2 - TRBJ2-3 TRBV10-3
CASTRGQALYGYTF TGTGCCAGCACCCGCGGACAGGCGCTTTATGGCTACACCTTC TRBD1 - TRBJ1-2 TRBV6-5
CASNNKRVDEQYF TGTGCCAGCAACAACAAGAGGGTGGACGAGCAGTACTTC - - TRBJ2-7 TRBV6-5
CASSGTGHSPSPYEQYF TGTGCCAGCAGTGGGACAGGGCATTCTCCCTCCCCTTACGAGCAGTACTTC TRBD1 - TRBJ2-7 TRBV27
CASSQDVPTVFYQPQHF TGCGCCAGCAGCCAAGATGTCCCGACAGTCTTCTACCAGCCCCAGCATTTT - - TRBJ1-5 TRBV4-3
CASSSGLAGGLRETQYF TGTGCCAGCAGCTCTGGACTAGCGGGAGGACTTAGAGAGACCCAGTACTTC TRBD2 - TRBJ2-5 TRBV13
CASSSRGGSSYEQYF TGTGCCAGCAGCTCCCGAGGGGGTTCCTCCTACGAGCAGTACTTC - - TRBJ2-7 TRBV11-3
CASSGTLAGWETQYF TGTGCCAGCAGTGGAACCCTAGCGGGATGGGAGACCCAGTACTTC TRBD2 - TRBJ2-5 TRBV6-5
CASSPGTGEANQPQHF TGCGCCAGCAGCCCCGGCACAGGGGAAGCCAATCAGCCCCAGCATTTT TRBD1 once TRBJ1-5 TRBV4-3
CASSRYRANTEAFF TGTGCCAGCAGCCGTTACAGGGCGAACACTGAAGCTTTCTTT - - TRBJ1-1 TRBV6-6
CASSPSLAFTDTQYF TGTGCCAGCAGCCCCTCACTAGCCTTCACAGATACGCAGTATTTT - - TRBJ2-3 TRBV9
CASSQSERVPGAYEQYF TGTGCCAGCAGCCAATCTGAACGGGTACCCGGGGCCTACGAGCAGTACTTC - - TRBJ2-7 TRBV16
CASSEPRTGTSDYNEQFF TGTGCCAGCAGCGAACCACGCACCGGGACTAGCGATTACAATGAGCAGTTCTTC TRBD2 once TRBJ2-1 TRBV9
CASADWSYGYTF TGTGCCAGCGCGGACTGGAGCTATGGCTACACCTTC - - TRBJ1-2 TRBV6-5
CASSLGDRGYTEAFF TGCGCCAGCAGCTTAGGAGACAGGGGATACACTGAAGCTTTCTTT TRBD1 - TRBJ1-1 TRBV5-1
CAWIPVEVYGYTF TGTGCCTGGATACCCGTGGAGGTCTATGGCTACACCTTC - - TRBJ1-2 TRBV30
CASSQGGGGSYEQYF TGCGCCAGCAGCCAAGGAGGGGGGGGATCCTACGAGCAGTACTTC - - TRBJ2-7 TRBV4-3
CASSLLGQDQETQYF TGTGCCAGCAGCTTACTAGGACAGGATCAAGAGACCCAGTACTTC TRBD1 - TRBJ2-5 TRBV13
CASSSTSGRAYEQYF TGTGCCAGCAGTTCGACTAGCGGGCGGGCCTACGAGCAGTACTTC TRBD2 - TRBJ2-7 TRBV2
CASSLSGYTDTQYF TGTGCCAGCAGTTTAAGCGGGTACACAGATACGCAGTATTTT - - TRBJ2-3 TRBV28
CASSYRDSQETQYF TGTGCCAGCAGTTACCGGGACAGCCAAGAGACCCAGTACTTC TRBD1 - TRBJ2-5 TRBV2
CASSPPLQDEQYF TGTGCCAGCAGCCCCCCTTTACAAGACGAGCAGTACTTC - - TRBJ2-7 TRBV7-8
CASSLDASNEQFF TGTGCCAGCAGCTTAGATGCGTCCAATGAGCAGTTCTTC - - TRBJ2-1 TRBV7-3
CASSYLTGVYEQYF TGTGCCAGCAGTTACCTGACAGGGGTCTACGAGCAGTACTTC TRBD1 - TRBJ2-7 TRBV28
CASSLVGGGPYEQYF TGTGCCAGCAGCTTAGTGGGGGGGGGACCTTACGAGCAGTACTTC TRBD2 - TRBJ2-7 TRBV7-8
CASSLSPGGNTEAFF TGTGCCAGCAGTTTATCGCCCGGAGGGAACACTGAAGCTTTCTTT - - TRBJ1-1 TRBV27
CASSLEASGMVLADTQYF TGTGCCAGCAGCTTAGAGGCTAGCGGGATGGTTTTGGCAGATACGCAGTATTTT TRBD2 - TRBJ2-3 TRBV5-5
CASSEAFYPTEETQYF TGTGCCAGCAGTGAAGCGTTTTATCCGACAGAAGAGACCCAGTACTTC - - TRBJ2-5 TRBV6-1
CASSQGYGYTF TGTGCCAGCAGCCAGGGCTATGGCTACACCTTC - - TRBJ1-2 TRBV27
CASSFSGTGGETQYF TGTGCCAGCAGCTTCTCCGGGACAGGGGGAGAGACCCAGTACTTC TRBD1 - TRBJ2-5 TRBV7-9
CASSFPSALSYNEQFF TGTGCCAGCAGCTTCCCTAGCGCCCTCTCCTACAATGAGCAGTTCTTC - - TRBJ2-1 TRBV7-2
CASSQQGGTDTQYF TGTGCCAGCAGCCAACAGGGGGGCACAGATACGCAGTATTTT TRBD1 - TRBJ2-3 TRBV5-4
CSVTRPDSYEAFF TGCAGCGTTACCCGCCCCGACAGCTATGAAGCTTTCTTT - few TRBJ1-1 TRBV29-1
CASSALLTNTEAFF TGTGCCAGCAGCGCATTACTAACCAATACTGAAGCTTTCTTT - - TRBJ1-1 TRBV14